One and the same sample provided the 5 T cell receptor beta chains below, sequenced in a study of shared clonotypes between healthy human individuals. Libraries were prepared by immunoSEQ multiplex PCR; TCRdb keeps only in-frame clonotypes and omits some of them. Here the sample spans approximately 2.3 million clones, approximately 95% being singletons. Sequencing was performed on naive CD4+ T cells from PBMCs. Subset here: CD45RA+ positively selected. The receptors stem from a man aged 18 to 29 in good health. Some clones in this sample may be carry-over from other donors' samples.

This clone showed up just once. The V call is TRBV30, the J call TRBJ2-3; either TRBD1 or TRBD2 may supply D (5 bases each). The CDR3 covers 15 residues. Trimming removed 8 bases from V and 0 bases from J, with 18 bases in between. The germline V gene encodes CDR1 GTSNPN and CDR2 SVGIG (reference sequence). The CDR3 sequence: CAVGPKGFSTDTQYF. In DNA form, the CDR3 reads TGTGCCGTGGGACCTAAGGGATTTAGCACAGATACGCAGTATTTT. Based on the CDR3 plus reference TRBV30 and TRBJ2-3, the full variable domain is SQTIHQWPATLVQPVGSPLSLECTVEGTSNPNLYWYRQAAGRGLQLLFYSVGIGQISSEVPQNLSASRPQDRQFILSSKKLLLSDSGFYLCAVGPKGFSTDTQYFGPGTRLTVL.

This clone has just a few counts. The chain joins TRBV7-6 to TRBJ1-5, with TRBD1 matching 8 bases. This CDR3 region has 13 residues. Trimming took 5 bases from V and 6 from J; bases not matched to a gene: 3. The germline V gene has CDR1 SGHVS and CDR2 FNYEAQ. The CDR3 region has the DNA TGTGCCAGCAGCGGGGACAGGTTTCAGCCCCAGCATTTT. This codes for CASSGDRFQPQHF.

The V call is TRBV5-1, the J call TRBJ1-4; D ambiguous. The CDR3 totals 16 residues. Germline V gives CDR1 SGHRS, CDR2 YFSETQ. Trimming left V 0 bases short and J 8 bases short, with 17 bases between. CDR3 DNA sequence: TGCGCCAGCAGCTTGGGTCTCGCAGCCGTGGGGGAAAAACTGTTTTTT. This codes for CASSLGLAAVGEKLFF.

This chain uses TRBV7-2 with TRBJ2-1, with TRBD2 identical over 8 bases. Trimming cost V 7 bases and J 5 bases; bases outside gene matches: 10. CDR3 size: 15 residues. CDR1 and CDR2 from the germline V gene are SGHTA and FQGNSA. The CDR3 sequence: CASTTLGLDHNEQFF. The CDR3 DNA follows: TGTGCCAGCACCACCCTGGGACTAGACCACAATGAGCAGTTCTTC.

V usage is TRBV7-2 and J usage is TRBJ2-7; D is uncertain. V was trimmed by 1 base and J by 2 bases, leaving 12 bases between them. The CDR3 loop spans 15 amino acids. Germline assignment: CDR1 SGHTA and CDR2 FQGNSA. The CDR3 here is CASSLDAILPYEQYF. DNA of the CDR3: TGTGCCAGCAGCTTAGATGCCATACTACCCTACGAGCAGTACTTC.